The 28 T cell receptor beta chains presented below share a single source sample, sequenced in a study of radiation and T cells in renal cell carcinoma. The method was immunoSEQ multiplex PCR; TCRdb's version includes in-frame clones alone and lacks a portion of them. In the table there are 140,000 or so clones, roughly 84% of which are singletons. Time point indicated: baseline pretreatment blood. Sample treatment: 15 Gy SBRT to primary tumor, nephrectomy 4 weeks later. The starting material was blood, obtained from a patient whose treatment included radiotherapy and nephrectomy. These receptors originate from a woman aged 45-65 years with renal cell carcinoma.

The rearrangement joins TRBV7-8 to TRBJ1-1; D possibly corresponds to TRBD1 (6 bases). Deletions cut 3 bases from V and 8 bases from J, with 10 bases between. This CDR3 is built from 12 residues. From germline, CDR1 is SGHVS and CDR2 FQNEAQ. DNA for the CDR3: TGTGCCAGCAGCTTGGACAGAAGGGAAGCTTTCTTT. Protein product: CASSLDRREAFF.

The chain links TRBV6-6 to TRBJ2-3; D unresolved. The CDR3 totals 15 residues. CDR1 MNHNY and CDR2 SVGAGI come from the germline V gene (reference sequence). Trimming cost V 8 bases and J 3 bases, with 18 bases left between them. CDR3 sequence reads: CASVPGSSRTDTQYF. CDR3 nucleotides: TGTGCCAGCGTCCCCGGGTCTTCACGGACAGATACGCAGTATTTT.

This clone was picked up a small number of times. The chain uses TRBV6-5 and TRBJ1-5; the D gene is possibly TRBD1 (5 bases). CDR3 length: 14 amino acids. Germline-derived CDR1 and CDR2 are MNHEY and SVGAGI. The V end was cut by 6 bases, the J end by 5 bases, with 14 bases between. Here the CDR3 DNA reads TGTGCCAGCAGCCCCCCAGGGAGCGATCAGCCCCAGCATTTT. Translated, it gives CASSPPGSDQPQHF.

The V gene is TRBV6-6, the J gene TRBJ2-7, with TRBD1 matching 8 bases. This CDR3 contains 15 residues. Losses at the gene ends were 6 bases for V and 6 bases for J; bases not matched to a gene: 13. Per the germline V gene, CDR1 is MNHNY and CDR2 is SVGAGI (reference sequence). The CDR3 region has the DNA TGTGCCAGCAGAAACCAGGGCGCAGGGGGCTCCGAGCAGTACTTC. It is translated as CASRNQGAGGSEQYF.

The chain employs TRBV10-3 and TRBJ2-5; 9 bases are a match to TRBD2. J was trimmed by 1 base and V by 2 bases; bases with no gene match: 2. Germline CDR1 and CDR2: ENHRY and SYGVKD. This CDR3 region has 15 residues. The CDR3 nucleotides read TGTGCCATCAGTGAGAGCGGGGGGACCCAAGAGACCCAGTACTTC. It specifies CAISESGGTQETQYF.

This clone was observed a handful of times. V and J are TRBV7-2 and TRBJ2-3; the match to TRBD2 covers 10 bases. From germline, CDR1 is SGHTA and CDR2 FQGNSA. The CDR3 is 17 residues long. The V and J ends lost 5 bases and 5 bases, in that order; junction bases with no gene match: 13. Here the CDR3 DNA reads TGTGCCAGCAGCCGGAGGAGCGGGGGGGCTTCGAGAGATACGCAGTATTTT. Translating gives CASSRRSGGASRDTQYF.

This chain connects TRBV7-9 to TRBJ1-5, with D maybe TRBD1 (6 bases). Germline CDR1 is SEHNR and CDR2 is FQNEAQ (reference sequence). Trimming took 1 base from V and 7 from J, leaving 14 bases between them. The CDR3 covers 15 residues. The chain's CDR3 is CASSLGSGAKQPQHF. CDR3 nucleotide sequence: TGTGCCAGCAGCTTAGGTTCAGGGGCTAAGCAGCCCCAGCATTTT. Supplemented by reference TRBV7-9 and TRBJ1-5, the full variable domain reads DTGVSQNPRHKITKRGQNVTFRCDPISEHNRLYWYRQTLGQGPEFLTYFQNEAQLEKSRLLSDRFSAERPKGSFSTLEIQRTEQGDSAMYLCASSLGSGAKQPQHFGDGTRLSIL.

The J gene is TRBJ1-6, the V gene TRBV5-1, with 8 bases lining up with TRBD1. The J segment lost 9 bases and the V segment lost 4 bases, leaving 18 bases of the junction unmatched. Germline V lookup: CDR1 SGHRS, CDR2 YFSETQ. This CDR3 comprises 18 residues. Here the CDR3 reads CASSPDRGPSAGGSPLHF. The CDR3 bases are TGCGCCAGCAGCCCCGACAGGGGTCCCTCCGCAGGGGGTTCACCCCTCCACTTT.

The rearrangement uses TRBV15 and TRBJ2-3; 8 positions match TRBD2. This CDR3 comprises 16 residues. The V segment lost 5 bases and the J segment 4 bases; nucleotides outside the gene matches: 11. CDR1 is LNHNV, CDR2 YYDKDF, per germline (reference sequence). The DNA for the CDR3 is TGTGCCACCAGCCGCCCCGGGACTAGGATATCAGATACGCAGTATTTT. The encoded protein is CATSRPGTRISDTQYF.

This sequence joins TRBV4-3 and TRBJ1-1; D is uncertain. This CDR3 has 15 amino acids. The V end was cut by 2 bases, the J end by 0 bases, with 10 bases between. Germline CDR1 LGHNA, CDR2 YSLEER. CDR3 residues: CASSQLGGMNTEAFF. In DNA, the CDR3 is TGCGCCAGCAGCCAACTCGGAGGAATGAACACTGAAGCTTTCTTT.

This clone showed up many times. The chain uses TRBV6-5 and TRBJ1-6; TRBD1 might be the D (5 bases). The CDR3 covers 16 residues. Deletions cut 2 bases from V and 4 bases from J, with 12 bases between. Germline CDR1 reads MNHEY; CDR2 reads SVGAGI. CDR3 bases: TGTGCCAGCAGTTACGCTCCGGGACGGTATAATTCACCCCTCCACTTT. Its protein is CASSYAPGRYNSPLHF.

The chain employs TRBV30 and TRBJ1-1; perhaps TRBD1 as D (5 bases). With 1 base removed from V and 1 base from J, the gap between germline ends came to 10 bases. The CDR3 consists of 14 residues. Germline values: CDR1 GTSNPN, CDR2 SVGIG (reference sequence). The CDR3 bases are TGTGCCTGGAGTGATTTTGGGGCGAACACTGAAGCTTTCTTT. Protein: CAWSDFGANTEAFF.

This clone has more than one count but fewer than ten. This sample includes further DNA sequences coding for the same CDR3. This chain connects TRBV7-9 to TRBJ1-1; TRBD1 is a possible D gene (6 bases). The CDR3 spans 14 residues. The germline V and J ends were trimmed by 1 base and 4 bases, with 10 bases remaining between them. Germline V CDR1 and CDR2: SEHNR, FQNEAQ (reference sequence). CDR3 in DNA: TGTGCCAGCAGCTTAGGAGGGGGAAGCACTGAAGCTTTCTTT. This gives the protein CASSLGGGSTEAFF.

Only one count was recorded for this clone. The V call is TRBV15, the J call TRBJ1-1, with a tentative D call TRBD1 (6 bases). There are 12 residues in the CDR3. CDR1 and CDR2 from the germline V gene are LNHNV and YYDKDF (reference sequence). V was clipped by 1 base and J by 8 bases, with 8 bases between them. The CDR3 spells CATSRATGEAFF. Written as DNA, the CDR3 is TGTGCCACCAGCAGAGCTACAGGGGAAGCTTTCTTT. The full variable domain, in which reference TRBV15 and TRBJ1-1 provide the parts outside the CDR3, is DAMVIQNPRYQVTQFGKPVTLSCSQTLNHNVMYWYQQKSSQAPKLLFHYYDKDFNNEADTPDNFQSRRPNTSFCFLDIRSPGLGDTAMYLCATSRATGEAFFGQGTRLTVV.

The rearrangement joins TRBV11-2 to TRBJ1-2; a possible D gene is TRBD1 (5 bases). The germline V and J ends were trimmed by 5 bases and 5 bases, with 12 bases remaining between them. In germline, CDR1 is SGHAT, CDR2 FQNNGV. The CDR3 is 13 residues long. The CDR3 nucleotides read TGTGCCAGCAGCCTTCCAGGGTTGTATGGCTACACCTTC. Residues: CASSLPGLYGYTF.

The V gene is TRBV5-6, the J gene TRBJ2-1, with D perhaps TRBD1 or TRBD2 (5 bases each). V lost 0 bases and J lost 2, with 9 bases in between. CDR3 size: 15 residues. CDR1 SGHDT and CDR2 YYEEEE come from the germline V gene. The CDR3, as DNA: TGTGCCAGCAGCTTGGAAGGGGACGCCTACAATGAGCAGTTCTTC. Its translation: CASSLEGDAYNEQFF.

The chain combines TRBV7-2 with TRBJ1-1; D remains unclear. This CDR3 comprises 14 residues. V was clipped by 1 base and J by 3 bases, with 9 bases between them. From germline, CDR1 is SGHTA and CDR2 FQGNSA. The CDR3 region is CASSLEPRYTEAFF. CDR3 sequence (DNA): TGTGCCAGCAGCTTAGAGCCCCGGTACACTGAAGCTTTCTTT.

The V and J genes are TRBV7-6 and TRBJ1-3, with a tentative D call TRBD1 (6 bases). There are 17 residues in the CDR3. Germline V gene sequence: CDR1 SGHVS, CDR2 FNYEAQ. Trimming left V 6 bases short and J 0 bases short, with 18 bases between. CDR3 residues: CASSSQDRRVSGNTIYF. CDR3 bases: TGTGCCAGCAGTTCCCAAGACAGGCGGGTCTCTGGAAACACCATATATTTT. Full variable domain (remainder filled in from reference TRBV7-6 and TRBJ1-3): GAGVSQSPRYKVTKRGQDVALRCDPISGHVSLYWYRQALGQGPEFLTYFNYEAQQDKSGLPNDRFSAERPEGSISTLTIQRTEQRDSAMYRCASSSQDRRVSGNTIYFGEGSWLTVV.

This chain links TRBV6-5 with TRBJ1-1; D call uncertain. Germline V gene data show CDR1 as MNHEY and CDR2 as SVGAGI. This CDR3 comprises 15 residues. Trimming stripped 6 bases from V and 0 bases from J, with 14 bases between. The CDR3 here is CASSTLGYMNTEAFF. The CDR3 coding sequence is TGTGCCAGCAGCACCCTCGGGTACATGAACACTGAAGCTTTCTTT.

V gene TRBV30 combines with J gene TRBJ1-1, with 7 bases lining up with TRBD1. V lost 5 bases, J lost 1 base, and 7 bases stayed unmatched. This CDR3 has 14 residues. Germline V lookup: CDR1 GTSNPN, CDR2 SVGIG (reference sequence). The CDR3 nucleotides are TGTGCCTGGTCAACGGGGACAGCGAACACTGAAGCTTTCTTT. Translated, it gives CAWSTGTANTEAFF.

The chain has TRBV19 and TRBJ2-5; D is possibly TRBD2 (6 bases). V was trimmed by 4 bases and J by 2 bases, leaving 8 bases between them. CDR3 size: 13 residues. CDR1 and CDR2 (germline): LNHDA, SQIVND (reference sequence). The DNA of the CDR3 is TGTGCCAGTAGTACGGACTATCAAGAGACCCAGTACTTC. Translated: CASSTDYQETQYF. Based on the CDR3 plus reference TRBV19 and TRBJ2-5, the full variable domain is DGGITQSPKYLFRKEGQNVTLSCEQNLNHDAMYWYRQDPGQGLRLIYYSQIVNDFQKGDIAEGYSVSREKKESFPLTVTSAQKNPTAFYLCASSTDYQETQYFGPGTRLLVL.

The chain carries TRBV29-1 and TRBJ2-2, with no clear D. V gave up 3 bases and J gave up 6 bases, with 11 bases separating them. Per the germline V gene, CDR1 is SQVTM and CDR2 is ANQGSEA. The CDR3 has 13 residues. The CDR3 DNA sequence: TGCAGCGTTGATATGGGCTTTGCCGGGGAGCTGTTTTTT. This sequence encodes CSVDMGFAGELFF.

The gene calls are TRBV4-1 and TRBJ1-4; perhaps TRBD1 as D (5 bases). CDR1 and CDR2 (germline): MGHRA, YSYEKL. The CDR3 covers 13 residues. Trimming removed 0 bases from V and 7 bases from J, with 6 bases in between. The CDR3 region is CASSQDRVEKLFF. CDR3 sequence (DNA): TGCGCCAGCAGCCAAGACAGGGTTGAAAAACTGTTTTTT.

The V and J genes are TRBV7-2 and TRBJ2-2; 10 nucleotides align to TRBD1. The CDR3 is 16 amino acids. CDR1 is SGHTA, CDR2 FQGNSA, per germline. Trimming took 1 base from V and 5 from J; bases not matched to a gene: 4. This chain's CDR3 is CASSLDRDRGTGELFF. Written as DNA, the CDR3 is TGTGCCAGCAGCTTAGATCGGGACAGGGGTACCGGGGAGCTGTTTTTT.

The CDR3 here is CASSRITYPRGTDTQYF. CDR3 DNA: TGTGCCAGCAGTAGAATAACATACCCACGGGGCACAGATACGCAGTATTTT. This chain uses TRBV6-7 with TRBJ2-3, with D uncertain. TRBV6-7 is an open reading frame, and its role is uncertain. The CDR3 sequence is 17 residues long. Between the trimmed V and J ends, which lost 5 bases and 1 base, there was a span of 19 bases.

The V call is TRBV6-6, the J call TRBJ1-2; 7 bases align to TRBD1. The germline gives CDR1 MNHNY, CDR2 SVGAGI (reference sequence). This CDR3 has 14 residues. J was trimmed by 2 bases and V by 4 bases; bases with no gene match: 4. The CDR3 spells CASSSTGSNYGYTF. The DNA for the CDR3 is TGTGCCAGCAGTTCGACAGGGTCCAACTATGGCTACACCTTC.

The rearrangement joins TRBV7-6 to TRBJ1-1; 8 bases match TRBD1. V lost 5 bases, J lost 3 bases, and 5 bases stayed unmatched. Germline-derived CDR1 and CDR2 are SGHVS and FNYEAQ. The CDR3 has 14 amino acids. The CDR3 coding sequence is TGTGCCAGCAGCGCCCGGGACAGGTACACTGAAGCTTTCTTT. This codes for CASSARDRYTEAFF.

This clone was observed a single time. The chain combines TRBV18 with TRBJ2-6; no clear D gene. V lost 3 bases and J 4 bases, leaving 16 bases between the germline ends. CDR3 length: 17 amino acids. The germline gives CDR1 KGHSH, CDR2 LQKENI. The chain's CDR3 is CASSPVVGLEGANVLTF. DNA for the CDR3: TGTGCCAGCTCACCTGTCGTCGGCTTAGAGGGGGCCAACGTCCTGACTTTC.